This T cell receptor (beta chain) was obtained from a study of response to subunit inactivated influenza vaccine. TCRdb independently ran MiXCR on the RT-PCR reads; one entry per CDR3 protein. This sample has about 570,000 distinct CDR3 sequences, with about 10% found just once. The same data also contributed to another study, on T cells expressing NK-cell markers. As reported in that work: TCR beta libraries carry UMIs added by 5'RACE template switching. In several donors, these clonotypes also led the CD3+CD56-NKG2C+ fraction.

The input for sequencing was PBMCs from blood, taken on the day of vaccination. This clonotype was obtained from a middle-aged man who received an inactivated influenza vaccine.

The CDR3: CASSLSSVGGYTF. In nucleotides, the CDR3 is TGTGCCAGCAGCTTAAGTTCCGTGGGCGGCTACACCTTC. V gene TRBV7-2 combines with J gene TRBJ1-2; no clear D. Trimming took 2 bases from V and 8 from J, leaving 12 bases between them. This CDR3 contains 13 residues. Germline CDR1 and CDR2: SGHTA and FQGNSA. Full variable domain (rest looked up from reference TRBV7-2 and TRBJ1-2): GAGVSQSPSNKVTEKGKDVELRCDPISGHTALYWYRQSLGQGLEFLIYFQGNSAPDKSGLPSDRFSAERTGGSVSTLTIQRTQQEDSAVYLCASSLSSVGGYTFGSGTRLTVV.